One sample yielded the 21 T cell receptor beta chains listed below, sequenced in a study of T cells after posttransplantation cyclophosphamide. Using immunoSEQ multiplex PCR, the repertoire was profiled, and TCRdb retains in-frame clones only, with some absent. The data contain around 30,000 clones, around 90% of them singletons. Sequencing was performed on PBMCs. Receptors originate from a woman between 40 and 50 years old with a blood cancer, CMV-positive, and with a related stem cell donor.

This clone was detected only once. This sequence joins TRBV28 and TRBJ1-5; TRBD1 might be the D (6 bases). The CDR3 has 17 amino acids. Between the trimmed V and J ends, which lost 2 bases and 9 bases, there was a span of 23 bases. Germline V gives CDR1 MDHEN, CDR2 SYDVKM. CDR3 DNA sequence: TGTGCCAGCAGTTTAGAAAGGCTGGACAGCCGGATACCGCCCCAGCATTTT. Its translation is CASSLERLDSRIPPQHF.

The chain is built from TRBV28 and TRBJ2-3; 12 positions match TRBD1. V lost 6 bases, J lost 4 bases, and 8 bases stayed unmatched. The CDR3 runs to 16 residues. CDR1 and CDR2 (germline): MDHEN, SYDVKM. CDR3 sequence: CASRPGTGGVADTQYF. CDR3 DNA sequence: TGTGCCAGCAGACCCGGGACAGGGGGCGTAGCAGATACGCAGTATTTT.

V and J are TRBV4-1 and TRBJ1-3, with TRBD1 matching 7 bases. V gave up 4 bases and J gave up 3 bases; unmatched junction bases: 9. The CDR3 contains 16 residues. Looked up from germline, CDR1 is MGHRA and CDR2 is YSYEKL. CDR3 protein: CASSRIQGTGGNTIYF. The CDR3 DNA sequence: TGCGCCAGCAGCCGGATACAGGGGACGGGTGGAAACACCATATATTTT.

The V and J genes are TRBV5-5 and TRBJ2-2; D is undetermined. The V gene lost 1 base and the J gene lost 7 bases, with 11 bases spanning the gap. Germline V gene sequence: CDR1 SGHKS, CDR2 YYEKEE (reference sequence). The CDR3 runs to 14 residues. This CDR3 is CASSLFRNNGELFF. DNA of the CDR3: TGTGCCAGCAGCTTGTTCAGGAATAACGGGGAGCTGTTTTTT.

The chain recombines TRBV7-9 with TRBJ1-4; D is perhaps TRBD1 (6 bases). V was trimmed by 5 bases and J by 0 bases, leaving 13 bases between them. In germline, CDR1 is SEHNR, CDR2 FQNEAQ (reference sequence). The CDR3 is 16 amino acids. The CDR3 nucleotides are TGTGCCAGCAGCGACGGGACACAAGCAACTAATGAAAAACTGTTTTTT. Its translation is CASSDGTQATNEKLFF.

V is TRBV6-5 and J is TRBJ1-6, with no clear D. This CDR3 is 13 amino acids long. Germline CDR1 MNHEY, CDR2 SVGAGI. V lost 0 bases, J lost 9 bases, and 6 bases lay in between. CDR3 sequence reads: CASSYSTGSPLHF. CDR3 DNA sequence: TGTGCCAGCAGTTACTCGACTGGTTCACCCCTCCACTTT.

This chain joins TRBV6-5 and TRBJ2-5; 7 nucleotides agree with TRBD2. The DNA end lines up better with TRBJ2-7; the J call may be wrong. From germline, CDR1 is MNHEY and CDR2 SVGAGI. The CDR3 contains 15 residues. CDR3 sequence: CASSRGGSRLNEQYF. In DNA, the CDR3 is TGTGCCAGCAGTAGGGGCGGGAGTCGTCTCAACGAGCAGTACTTC.

V usage is TRBV5-5 and J usage is TRBJ1-2, with 7 bases matching TRBD1. V dropped 7 bases and J dropped 3; count of bases not matched to a gene: 6. From germline, CDR1 is SGHKS and CDR2 YYEKEE (reference sequence). The CDR3 covers 13 residues. This CDR3 is CASGGGADYGYTF. The CDR3 DNA is TGTGCCAGCGGAGGGGGCGCAGACTATGGCTACACCTTC.

CDR3 coding DNA: TGTGCCAGCAGTTTCCCCGGGACAGGGTTTGGAGCTTTCTTT. This gives the protein CASSFPGTGFGAFF. The chain recombines TRBV27 with TRBJ1-1; 9 nucleotides match TRBD1. The ends lost 3 bases at V and 10 bases at J; junction bases unmatched: 9. CDR3 length: 14 residues. Germline loops: CDR1 MNHEY, CDR2 SMNVEV (reference sequence).

The chain links TRBV6-5 to TRBJ1-3, with D maybe TRBD1 (5 bases). V was trimmed by 2 bases and J by 2 bases, leaving 10 bases between them. The CDR3 consists of 15 residues. Germline CDR1 MNHEY, CDR2 SVGAGI. The CDR3 spells CASSYRGFTGNTIYF. In DNA form, the CDR3 reads TGTGCCAGCAGTTACCGGGGGTTCACTGGAAACACCATATATTTT.

The chain recombines TRBV15 with TRBJ1-4; 8 positions agree with TRBD1. V shed 2 bases, J shed 8 bases, and the junction held 7 bases outside the gene matches. Germline CDR1 reads LNHNV; CDR2 reads YYDKDF (reference sequence). CDR3 size: 15 residues. This CDR3 is CATSRLQGAEEKLFF. In DNA form, the CDR3 reads TGTGCCACCAGCAGACTTCAGGGGGCAGAAGAAAAACTGTTTTTT.

The rearrangement joins TRBV10-1 to TRBJ2-5; 9 nucleotides agree with TRBD2. The germline CDR1 and CDR2 sequences are WNHNN and SYGVQD (reference sequence). V gave up 6 bases and J gave up 3 bases; unmatched junction bases: 20. CDR3 length: 19 residues. The CDR3 sequence: CASSHLVCERGAQKETQYF. CDR3 in DNA: TGCGCCAGCAGCCACCTCGTTTGTGAGCGGGGGGCCCAAAAAGAGACCCAGTACTTC.

The CDR3 nucleotides read TGTGCCAGGTGGGGGCAGGGTAATCAGCCCCAGCATTTT. Encoded protein: CARWGQGNQPQHF. This chain links TRBV6-6 with TRBJ1-5; tentatively, D is TRBD1 (6 bases). The germline gives CDR1 MNHNY, CDR2 SVGAGI (reference sequence). The CDR3 spans 13 residues. V shed 9 bases and J shed 4 bases, with 13 bases lying between them.

The chain joins TRBV25-1 to TRBJ2-3, with D tentatively TRBD1 (5 bases). The CDR3 has 15 residues. V lost 5 bases, J lost 3 bases, and 15 bases lay in between. Germline V CDR1 and CDR2: MGHDK, SYGVNS. In DNA form, the CDR3 reads TGTGCCAGCAGTTCCCGAACAGGCAGGACAGATACGCAGTATTTT. As protein: CASSSRTGRTDTQYF.

The count of this clone is one. The CDR3 sequence: CASSFRTGEAFF. In DNA, the CDR3 is TGCGCCAGCAGCTTTCGGACAGGCGAGGCTTTCTTT. The V gene is TRBV5-1, the J gene TRBJ1-1; the match to TRBD1 covers 7 bases. J gave up 11 bases and V 2 bases, and 6 bases lay outside the gene matches. Germline CDR1 SGHRS, CDR2 YFSETQ. This CDR3 is built from 12 residues.

The chain combines TRBV7-6 with TRBJ2-5; 8 positions agree with TRBD1. Germline-derived CDR1 and CDR2 are SGHVS and FNYEAQ. J gave up 9 bases and V 5 bases, and 11 bases lay outside the gene matches. The CDR3 runs 14 residues. The CDR3 region is CASSTGQGRSPQYF. The CDR3 DNA reads as TGTGCCAGCAGCACCGGACAGGGACGCTCCCCCCAGTACTTC.

Regarding this clone: At the DNA level, this CDR3 is encoded by other sequences in the same sample as well. This rearrangement joins TRBV7-9 to TRBJ2-1; TRBD2 aligns across 9 bases. V gave up 6 bases and J gave up 12 bases; unmatched junction bases: 18. Germline loops: CDR1 SEHNR, CDR2 FQNEAQ (reference sequence). The CDR3 consists of 16 residues. CDR3 sequence (DNA): TGTGCCAGCAGTTTCCCGGTAGCGGGGGCACACAAAGGGCAGTTCTTC. Residues: CASSFPVAGAHKGQFF.

The rearrangement uses TRBV6-5 and TRBJ1-5; TRBD1 is a possible D gene (5 bases). V was cut by 2 bases and J by 9 bases, with 11 bases left in between. The germline V gene has CDR1 MNHEY and CDR2 SVGAGI. This CDR3 is 13 amino acids long. CDR3 bases: TGTGCCAGCAGTTACGGAGGGGTTTCGCCCCAGCATTTT. Its protein is CASSYGGVSPQHF.

The rearrangement links TRBV19 to TRBJ1-5, with 7 bases identical to TRBD1. Trimming cost V 3 bases and J 6 bases; bases outside gene matches: 8. The CDR3 has 15 amino acids. Germline V gene lookup returns CDR1 LNHDA and CDR2 SQIVND (reference sequence). The DNA of the CDR3 is TGTGCCAGTAGTATCCGGCAGGGGGTAGGTCAGCCCCAGCATTTT. Translated, it gives CASSIRQGVGQPQHF. Full variable domain (outside the CDR3, taken from reference TRBV19 and TRBJ1-5): DGGITQSPKYLFRKEGQNVTLSCEQNLNHDAMYWYRQDPGQGLRLIYYSQIVNDFQKGDIAEGYSVSREKKESFPLTVTSAQKNPTAFYLCASSIRQGVGQPQHFGDGTRLSIL.

The CDR3 coding sequence is TGTGCCAGCAGTGGCCCCGGGACAGCGGCGTTCTTC. It translates to CASSGPGTAAFF. V gene TRBV6-1 combines with J gene TRBJ2-1, with 7 nucleotides matching TRBD1. The germline V gene encodes CDR1 MNHNS and CDR2 SASEGT. The trim removed 4 bases at V and 15 bases at J, leaving 9 bases unmatched. The CDR3 has 12 residues.

The chain couples TRBV9 to TRBJ2-7, with D possibly TRBD1 on 5 matching bases. Germline-derived CDR1 and CDR2 are SGDLS and YYNGEE. The length of the CDR3 is 14 residues. Between the trimmed V and J ends, which lost 0 bases and 4 bases, there was a span of 11 bases. CDR3 DNA: TGTGCCAGCAGCGTAGCTCCGGACATATACGAGCAGTACTTC. Its translation is CASSVAPDIYEQYF.